This T cell receptor (beta chain) was recorded in a study of shared clonotypes between healthy human individuals. Deep-level assay runs were performed. Source study methods: Owing to the provision of junction-only sequences devoid of quality scores by immunoSEQ, filtering differed. Profiling relied on immunoSEQ multiplex PCR, and the TCRdb table lists in-frame clones only, not all of them. V, J and clone size are those of that table, while D and trimming were read from the DNA. The repertoire holds 1.6 million or so clones, with about 98.5% as singletons. With 4 bases removed from V and 1 base from J, the gap between germline ends came to 14 bases. This CDR3 contains 15 residues. The V gene's germline CDR1 is SGDLS and CDR2 YYNGEE.

The sequenced material came from naive CD4+ T cells sorted from blood. The subset is: CD45RA+ positively selected. The genes are TRBV9 and TRBJ1-1, with a weak D call TRBD1 (6 bases). This clonotype originated in a young man in good health. For the CDR3, the DNA is TGTGCCAGCAGCCCGAGACAGGTGACGAACACTGAAGCTTTCTTT. Protein product: CASSPRQVTNTEAFF.